This T cell receptor (beta chain) was captured by sequencing in a study of T cells in Graves' hyperthyroidism and ophthalmopathy (dated by TCRdb to about 2019). In the study overall: To identify distinguishing TCR V-J signatures, a discovery cohort of 90 to 100 patients was used, comprising 43 with Graves' ophthalmopathy and under 60 with stable Graves' hyperthyroidism. Whether ophthalmopathy could be predicted prospectively was tested in an independent validation cohort made up of approximately 19 hyperthyroidism patients plus 17 patients who later progressed to ophthalmopathy. The approximately 100 discovery patients were randomly split 7:3 into training and test sets. Thyroid tissue and blood T-cell repertoires from about six Graves' hyperthyroidism patients were also compared in the study. After sampling, hyperthyroidism patients received methimazole starting at 30 mg daily, and ophthalmopathy patients received high-dose intravenous methylprednisolone. TCR Vbeta CDR3 sequencing of 135 peripheral blood samples (approximately 44 ophthalmopathy, about 74 hyperthyroidism and roughly 17 progressor patients) is reported in the paper. Beyond this particular receptor, the publication reports: Most expanded thyroid clonotypes (frequency above 0.001) were also detected in blood, suggesting blood repertoires may reflect thyroid immune responses. No statistical method was used to set the sample size in advance, and investigators knew the group allocation. In cross-validation, a model built on a 13 V-J signature told ophthalmopathy apart from stable hyperthyroidism with approximately 90% sensitivity and roughly 81% specificity, and in testing the same model reached 80%/75%. In validation, the model predicted progression to ophthalmopathy a median of 6.5 months before onset, with about 64% sensitivity and 72.22% specificity.

Amplification of TCR beta CDR3 regions was carried out from RNA transcripts. The first round of RT-PCR for the TCR CDR3 was performed with the HTBI primer set and the Qiagen OneStep RT-PCR kit. Libraries were constructed in a second round of multiplex PCR, after which size selection and purification were carried out. Sequencing of the libraries was done on an Illumina HiSeq2000 using paired-end 100 bp reads. The paper's data handling went like this. SOAPnuke was used to process the raw data, with reads discarded if the reads contained adapters or uncalled bases, had a mean Phred below 15, or lacked an exact constant-primer or identifier match. COPE v1.2.5 was used to merge high-quality paired reads, and clonotypes were defined as unique nucleotide sequences. MiTCR v1.1 was used to align clonotypes to the IMGT TRBV, TRBD and TRBJ reference segments. Analysis was restricted to V-J combinations with a frequency above 0.0001, which covered roughly 99% of repertoires. The TCS score was defined as F50 (clonal expansion) divided by E x V (chaos), with BLOSUM62-based TCRdist calculated between CDR3 peptides within each V-J. Welch's t-statistics and random forest reduced 450 to 600 V-J features to roughly 13, which were used in a naive Bayes classifier (R e1071). Thyroid-blood repertoire similarity was quantified with the Morisita-Horn index. TCRdb itself trimmed the public reads at Q25 with fastp, ran MiXCR and retained productive beta chains. Records with the same CDR3 protein are collapsed into one entry carrying the most frequent genes and DNA. The V and J calls were not made by the authors but by TCRdb's processing. The sample data list a few hundred thousand distinct CDR3 sequences, and about 45% of these were observed just once. Roughly 7.7% of the sample belongs to the ten largest clones.

V loses 0 bases, J loses 4 bases, and the germline ends lie 9 bases apart. The cysteine opens and the phenylalanine closes a CDR3 of 13 amino acids. CDR3 DNA is the only sequence kept; it has 39 bases, read in frame from the first base. Taken from the germline V gene (reference sequence), the CDR1 and CDR2 loops are DFQATT and SNEGSKA. Stable Graves' hyperthyroidism was defined as the absence of progression to ophthalmopathy over 18 months of follow-up. The hyperthyroidism patients were between 18 and 65 years old and newly diagnosed, with a disease duration of less than 2 months. Any patient with an uncontrolled infection, another autoimmune disease, pregnancy or lactation was excluded. Clinical symptoms, serum thyroxine and TRAb, thyroid ultrasound, and orbital computed tomography formed the basis for the diagnoses. Total RNA was extracted with Trizol reagent, and quality was checked on an Agilent 2100 Bioanalyzer.

This clonotype was found many times. Its antigen is not yet known. The record has no base qualities; no much larger clone is one base away. This clonotype originated in a woman in her late teens or twenties with Graves' hyperthyroidism. The sample taken for sequencing was peripheral blood or thyroid tissue (not recorded which). The V gene is TRBV20-1 and the J gene is TRBJ2-5, with TRBD2 tentatively as D gene (5 bases match). The DNA sequence is as follows: TGCAGTGCTAGAGACCAAGCGGTAGAGACCCAGTACTTC. This gives the protein CSARDQAVETQYF.